These T cell receptor beta chains were read from a single sample in a study of beta chain features in type 1 diabetes. Sequencing used immunoSEQ multiplex PCR; TCRdb keeps in-frame clones, though not all of them. The data hold hundreds of thousands of clones, with 30% observed a single time. Sequenced: naive CD4+ T cells from blood. These receptor sequences come from a young man in good health. Each CDR3 is given with its conserved first and last residue. Each record gives: CDR3 protein, CDR3 DNA, J gene, CDR3 length, D gene, V gene, clone size. D genes are given only for firm matches. The size field is filled for only some rows; it gives once, few, many or a size class.

CDR3 protein: CSVSGTGGTEAFF; CDR3 DNA: TGCAGCGTTTCCGGGACAGGTGGTACTGAAGCTTTCTTT; J gene: TRBJ1-1; CDR3 length: 13; D gene: TRBD1; V gene: TRBV29-1; clone size: few
CDR3 protein: CASGLVGANVLTF; CDR3 DNA: TGTGCCAGCGGCCTCGTGGGGGCCAACGTCCTGACTTTC; J gene: TRBJ2-6; CDR3 length: 13; D gene: NA; V gene: TRBV5-6; clone size: few
CDR3 protein: CASSYSVGQRNEKLFF; CDR3 DNA: TGTGCCAGCAGTTACTCGGTAGGACAGAGGAATGAAAAACTGTTTTTT; J gene: TRBJ1-4; CDR3 length: 16; D gene: NA; V gene: TRBV6-5; clone size: once
CDR3 protein: CATRDRDTDTQYF; CDR3 DNA: TGTGCCACCCGGGACAGGGACACAGATACGCAGTATTTT; J gene: TRBJ2-3; CDR3 length: 13; D gene: TRBD1; V gene: TRBV10-3; clone size: few
CDR3 protein: CASSSGGTDTQYF; CDR3 DNA: TGTGCCAGCTCATCGGGGGGCACAGATACGCAGTATTTT; J gene: TRBJ2-3; CDR3 length: 13; D gene: NA; V gene: TRBV18; clone size: few
CDR3 protein: CASSLDAGEQFF; CDR3 DNA: TGTGCCAGCAGCCTTGATGCGGGTGAGCAGTTCTTC; J gene: TRBJ2-1; CDR3 length: 12; D gene: NA; V gene: TRBV5-4; clone size: NA
CDR3 protein: CASSFRGSLEQFF; CDR3 DNA: TGTGCCAGCAGCTTCAGAGGTAGCCTCGAGCAGTTCTTC; J gene: TRBJ2-1; CDR3 length: 13; D gene: NA; V gene: TRBV7-3; clone size: NA
CDR3 protein: CATGQGQETQYF; CDR3 DNA: TGTGCCACCGGACAGGGGCAAGAGACCCAGTACTTC; J gene: TRBJ2-5; CDR3 length: 12; D gene: TRBD1; V gene: TRBV10-3; clone size: few
CDR3 protein: CSVKGTQKSYNEQFF; CDR3 DNA: TGCAGCGTCAAAGGGACACAGAAATCCTACAATGAGCAGTTCTTC; J gene: TRBJ2-1; CDR3 length: 15; D gene: NA; V gene: TRBV29-1; clone size: NA
CDR3 protein: CASSRDNNQPQHF; CDR3 DNA: TGTGCCAGCAGCAGAGACAACAATCAGCCCCAGCATTTT; J gene: TRBJ1-5; CDR3 length: 13; D gene: NA; V gene: TRBV5-4; clone size: NA